These 8 T cell receptor beta chains came from one sample sequenced in a study of Tregs in tolerant kidney transplant recipients. Mixed chimerism was transient after nonmyeloablative marrow transplants from related graft donors. TCRdb's table, derived via immunoSEQ multiplex PCR, lists solely in-frame clones and lacks some. The profile covers 90,000 or so clones, with approximately 93% appearing a single time and more than 1.5% taken by the ten largest. The specimen was CD4+ T cells from blood (PBMCs), collected 12 months after the transplant. These receptors all stem from a human patient who received a combined kidney and bone marrow transplant. Part of the T cell pool may stem from the graft donor.

Note on this clone: Other DNA sequences of this sample code for an identical CDR3. The genes are TRBV23-1 and TRBJ1-6; possibly TRBD1 for D (5 bases). TRBV23-1 is reported as an ORF; its role is uncertain. The CDR3 length is 13 residues. Deletions cut 6 bases from V and 7 bases from J, with 10 bases between. CDR3 sequence (DNA): TGCGCCAGCAGGGGGCCACCCAATTCACCCCTCCACTTT. Residues: CASRGPPNSPLHF.

V is TRBV29-1 and J is TRBJ2-7, with TRBD1 matching over 9 bases. The CDR3 length is 12 residues. V gave up 6 bases and J gave up 5 bases; unmatched junction bases: 5. In germline, CDR1 is SQVTM, CDR2 ANQGSEA. DNA of the CDR3: TGCAGCGTGGGACAGGGCGAAAACGAGCAGTACTTC. Amino acid sequence: CSVGQGENEQYF.

This chain links TRBV7-2 with TRBJ1-1; the D is unclear. The CDR3 runs 16 residues. Germline V lookup: CDR1 SGHTA, CDR2 FQGNSA. Trimming pared 5 bases from V and 5 bases from J, leaving 21 bases between. In DNA form, the CDR3 reads TGTGCCAGCAGCCACCGTTGGCAGGCACGGCGAACTGAAGCTTTCTTT. It codes for CASSHRWQARRTEAFF.

DNA for the CDR3: TGTGCCAGCTCACCGAGGTCCATCCAGGGGCCATCCTACGAGCAGTACTTC. As protein: CASSPRSIQGPSYEQYF. The chain carries TRBV18 and TRBJ2-7; TRBD1 is a possible D gene (6 bases). The V end was cut by 3 bases, the J end by 1 base, with 19 bases between. Per germline, CDR1 KGHSH and CDR2 LQKENI. The CDR3 contains 17 residues.

Notes on this clone: Its ends do not fully match the called genes, so a read error is possible. Other DNA sequences in this specimen translate into the identical CDR3. This chain connects TRBV28 to TRBJ1-6; D is ambiguous. CDR3 length: 15 amino acids. Germline CDR1 MDHEN, CDR2 SYDVKM. The CDR3 is CASSPEHLYNSPLHF. CDR3 sequence (DNA): TGTGCCAGCAGTCCTGAGCACCTCTATAATTCCCCCCTCCACTTT.

Regarding this clone: Other DNA sequences of this sample code for an identical CDR3. The rearrangement links TRBV28 to TRBJ1-6; D remains ambiguous. CDR1 is MDHEN and CDR2 is SYDVKM in the germline V gene. V was pared by 7 bases and J by 0 bases, with 13 bases between. CDR3 length: 16 amino acids. In nucleotides, the CDR3 is TGTGCCAGCACGTGGAGGAGGAGCTCCTATAATTCACCCCTCCACTTT. It translates to CASTWRRSSYNSPLHF.

Written as DNA, the CDR3 is TGTGCCAGCAGCGCCATAACAGGGGACACCGGGGAGCTGTTTTTT. Protein sequence: CASSAITGDTGELFF. J is TRBJ2-2 and V is TRBV5-6, with 7 positions matching TRBD1. The V and J ends lost 4 bases and 3 bases, in that order; junction bases with no gene match: 6. The CDR3 spans 15 residues. Germline lookup yields CDR1 SGHDT and CDR2 YYEEEE.

This clone was seen more than once but under ten times. V is TRBV7-2 and J is TRBJ1-3, with a tentative D call TRBD1 (6 bases). Trimming took 5 bases from V and 0 from J, leaving 11 bases between them. This CDR3 region has 15 residues. Germline V lookup: CDR1 SGHTA, CDR2 FQGNSA. The CDR3 here is CASSLQDSSGNTIYF. In DNA form, the CDR3 reads TGTGCCAGCAGCCTCCAGGACAGCTCTGGAAACACCATATATTTT.